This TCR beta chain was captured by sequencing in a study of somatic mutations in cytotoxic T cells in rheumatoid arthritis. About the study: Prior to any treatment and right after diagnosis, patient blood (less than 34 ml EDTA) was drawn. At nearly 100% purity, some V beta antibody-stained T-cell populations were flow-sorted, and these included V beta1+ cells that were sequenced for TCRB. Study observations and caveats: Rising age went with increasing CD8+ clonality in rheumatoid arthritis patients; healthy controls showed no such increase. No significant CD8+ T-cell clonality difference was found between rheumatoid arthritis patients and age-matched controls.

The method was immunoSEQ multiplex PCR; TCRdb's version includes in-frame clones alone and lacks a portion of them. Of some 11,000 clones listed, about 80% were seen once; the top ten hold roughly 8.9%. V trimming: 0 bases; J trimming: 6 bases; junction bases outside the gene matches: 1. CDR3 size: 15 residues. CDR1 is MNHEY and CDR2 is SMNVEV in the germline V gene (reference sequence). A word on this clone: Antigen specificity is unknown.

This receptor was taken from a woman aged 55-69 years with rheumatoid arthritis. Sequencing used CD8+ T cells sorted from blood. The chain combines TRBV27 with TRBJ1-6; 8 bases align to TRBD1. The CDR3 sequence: CASSLSQGANSPLHF. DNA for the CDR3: TGTGCCAGCAGTTTATCGCAGGGGGCTAATTCACCCCTCCACTTT.